A selection of T cell receptor beta chains follows, all from one sample in a study of blood T cell repertoires in COVID-19. Repertoires were generated with immunoSEQ multiplex PCR, while TCRdb's copy carries only in-frame clones and drops some. The profile shows 30,000 to 40,000 clones, over 75% of them singletons. The sequencing input was peripheral blood. These receptors all come from a man in his fifties or sixties with active COVID-19. Each CDR3 is given with its conserved first and last residue. Each record gives: J gene, V gene, CDR3 protein.

j_call: TRBJ1-2; v_call: TRBV11-1; cdr3_aa: CASSSDRNYGYTF
j_call: TRBJ2-7; v_call: TRBV24-1; cdr3_aa: CATGEGWSYEQYF
j_call: TRBJ1-1; v_call: TRBV5-1; cdr3_aa: CASSWGTGKGAEAFF
j_call: TRBJ1-5; v_call: TRBV28; cdr3_aa: CASRSGNQPQHF
j_call: TRBJ2-1; v_call: TRBV29-1; cdr3_aa: CSVGKTRYNEQFF
j_call: TRBJ1-2; v_call: TRBV28; cdr3_aa: CASVYPGGQDYYGYTF
j_call: TRBJ2-1; v_call: TRBV11-3; cdr3_aa: CASSDRTRGNEQFF
j_call: TRBJ2-2; v_call: TRBV5-1; cdr3_aa: CASSKRLDTGELFF
j_call: TRBJ2-1; v_call: TRBV6-6; cdr3_aa: CASRPTSGAWNEQFF
j_call: TRBJ2-3; v_call: TRBV20-1; cdr3_aa: CSASRLERTGGPDTQYF
j_call: TRBJ1-3; v_call: TRBV3-1/TRBV3-2; cdr3_aa: CASSYGHVASSGNTIYF
j_call: TRBJ1-2; v_call: TRBV5-5; cdr3_aa: CASSSGEGVNYGYTF
j_call: TRBJ2-1; v_call: TRBV3-1/TRBV3-2; cdr3_aa: CASSQERGLAGELYGEQFF
j_call: TRBJ1-1; v_call: TRBV5-4; cdr3_aa: CASSLADRGTRAEAFF